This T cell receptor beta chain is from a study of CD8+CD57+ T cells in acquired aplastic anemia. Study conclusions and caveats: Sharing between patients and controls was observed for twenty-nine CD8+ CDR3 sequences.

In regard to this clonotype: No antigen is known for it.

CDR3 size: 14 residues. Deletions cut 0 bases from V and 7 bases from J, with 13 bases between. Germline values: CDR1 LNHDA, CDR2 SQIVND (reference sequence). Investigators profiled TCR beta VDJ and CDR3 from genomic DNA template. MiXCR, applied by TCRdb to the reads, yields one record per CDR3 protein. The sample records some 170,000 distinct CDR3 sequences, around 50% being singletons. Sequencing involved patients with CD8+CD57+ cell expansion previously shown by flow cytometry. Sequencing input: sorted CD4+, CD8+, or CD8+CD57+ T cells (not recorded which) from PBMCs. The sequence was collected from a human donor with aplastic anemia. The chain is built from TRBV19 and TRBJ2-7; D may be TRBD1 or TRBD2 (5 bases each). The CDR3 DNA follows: TGTGCCAGTAGTATAGATCCTACAGGCGGGGAGCAGTACTTC. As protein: CASSIDPTGGEQYF.